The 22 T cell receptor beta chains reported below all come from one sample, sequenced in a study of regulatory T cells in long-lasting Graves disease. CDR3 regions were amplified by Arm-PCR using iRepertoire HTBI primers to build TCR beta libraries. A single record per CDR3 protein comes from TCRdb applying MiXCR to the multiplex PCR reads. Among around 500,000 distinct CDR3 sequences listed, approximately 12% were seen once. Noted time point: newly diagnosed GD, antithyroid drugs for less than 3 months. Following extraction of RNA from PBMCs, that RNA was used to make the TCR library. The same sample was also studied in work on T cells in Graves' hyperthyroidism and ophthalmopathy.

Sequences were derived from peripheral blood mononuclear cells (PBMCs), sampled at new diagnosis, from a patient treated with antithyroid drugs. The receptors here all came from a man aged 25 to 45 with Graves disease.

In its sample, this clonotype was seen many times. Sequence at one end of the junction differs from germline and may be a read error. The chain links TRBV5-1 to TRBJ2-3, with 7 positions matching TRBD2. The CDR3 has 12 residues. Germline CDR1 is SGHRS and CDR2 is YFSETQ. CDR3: CASSRREGTQYF. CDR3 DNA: TGTGCCAGCAGCCGGAGGGAGGGAACGCAGTATTTT.

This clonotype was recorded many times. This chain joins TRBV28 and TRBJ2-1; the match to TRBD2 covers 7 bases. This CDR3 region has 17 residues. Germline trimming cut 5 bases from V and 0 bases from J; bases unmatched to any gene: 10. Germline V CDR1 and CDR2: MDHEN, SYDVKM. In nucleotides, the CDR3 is TGTGCCAGCAGTCACGCCCCTGGCGGGAGCTCCTACAATGAGCAGTTCTTC. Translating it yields CASSHAPGGSSYNEQFF.

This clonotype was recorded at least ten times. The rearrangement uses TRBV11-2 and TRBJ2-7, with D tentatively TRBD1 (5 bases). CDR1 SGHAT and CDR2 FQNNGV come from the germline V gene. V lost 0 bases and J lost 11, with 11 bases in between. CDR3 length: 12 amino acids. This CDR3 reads CASSLDQGIEYF. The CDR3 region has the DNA TGTGCCAGCAGCTTAGATCAGGGCATAGAGTACTTC.

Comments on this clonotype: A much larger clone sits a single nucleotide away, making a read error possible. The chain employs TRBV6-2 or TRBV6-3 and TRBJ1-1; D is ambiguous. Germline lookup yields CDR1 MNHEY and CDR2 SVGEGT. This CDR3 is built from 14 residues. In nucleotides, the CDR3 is TGTGCCAGCAGCCCGGGTGAGCTAAACACTGAAGTTTTCTTT. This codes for CASSPGELNTEVFF.

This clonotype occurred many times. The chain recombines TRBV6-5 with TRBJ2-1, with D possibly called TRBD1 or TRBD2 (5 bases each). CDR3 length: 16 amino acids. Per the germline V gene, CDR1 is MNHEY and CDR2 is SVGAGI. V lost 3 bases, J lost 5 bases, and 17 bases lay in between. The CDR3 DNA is TGTGCCAGCAGTTATTATGACTCACCGGGACACAATGAGCAGTTCTTC. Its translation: CASSYYDSPGHNEQFF.

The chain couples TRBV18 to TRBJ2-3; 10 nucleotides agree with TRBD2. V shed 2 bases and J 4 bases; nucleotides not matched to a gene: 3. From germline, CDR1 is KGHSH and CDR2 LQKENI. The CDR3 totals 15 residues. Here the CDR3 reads CASSPEGLAADTQYF. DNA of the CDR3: TGTGCCAGCTCACCAGAAGGACTAGCGGCAGATACGCAGTATTTT.

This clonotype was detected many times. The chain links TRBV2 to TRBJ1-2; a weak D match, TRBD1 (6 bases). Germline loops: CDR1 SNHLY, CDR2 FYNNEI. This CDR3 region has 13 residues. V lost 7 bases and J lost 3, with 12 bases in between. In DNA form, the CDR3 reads TGTGCCAGCACCGCGGACAGTTACTATGGCTACACCTTC. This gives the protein CASTADSYYGYTF.

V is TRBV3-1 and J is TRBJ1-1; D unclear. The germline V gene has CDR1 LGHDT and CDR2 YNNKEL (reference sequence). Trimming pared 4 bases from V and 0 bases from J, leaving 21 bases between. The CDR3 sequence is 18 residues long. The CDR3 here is CASSLKRSSRAVNTEAFF. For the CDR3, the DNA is TGTGCCAGCAGCCTAAAAAGGTCGAGTAGGGCTGTGAACACTGAAGCTTTCTTT.

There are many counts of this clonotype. The CDR3 DNA follows: TGTGCCAGCAGCCCGGGAGGGCCCACAGATACGCAGTATTTT. Translated, it gives CASSPGGPTDTQYF. The chain links TRBV7-9 to TRBJ2-3, with 8 bases matching TRBD2. The CDR3 extends over 14 amino acids. The J segment lost 2 bases and the V segment lost 5 bases, leaving 3 bases of the junction unmatched. Germline assignment: CDR1 SEHNR and CDR2 FQNEAQ (reference sequence).

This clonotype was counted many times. The CDR3 nucleotides read TGTGCCAGCAGCTCCTGGACTAGCGGCCTCGATACGCAGTATTTT. Encoded protein: CASSSWTSGLDTQYF. The chain has TRBV7-2 and TRBJ2-3, with 10 bases fitting TRBD2. The V segment lost 4 bases and the J segment 6 bases; nucleotides outside the gene matches: 7. CDR1 SGHTA and CDR2 FQGNSA come from the germline V gene. The CDR3 runs to 15 residues.

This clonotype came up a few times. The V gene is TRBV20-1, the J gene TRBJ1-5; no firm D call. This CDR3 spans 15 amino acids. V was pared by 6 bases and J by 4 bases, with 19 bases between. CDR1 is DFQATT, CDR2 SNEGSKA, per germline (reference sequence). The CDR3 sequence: CSAITRPGPNQPQHF. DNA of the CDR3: TGCAGTGCCATAACCCGGCCAGGTCCTAATCAGCCCCAGCATTTT.

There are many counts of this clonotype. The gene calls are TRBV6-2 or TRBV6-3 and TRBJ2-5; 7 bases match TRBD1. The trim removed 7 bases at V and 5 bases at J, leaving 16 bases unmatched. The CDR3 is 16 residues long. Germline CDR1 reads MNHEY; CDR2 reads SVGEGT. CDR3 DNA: TGTGCCAGCATTCAAGACAGGGTCTATCCAAGGGAGACCCAGTACTTC. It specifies CASIQDRVYPRETQYF.

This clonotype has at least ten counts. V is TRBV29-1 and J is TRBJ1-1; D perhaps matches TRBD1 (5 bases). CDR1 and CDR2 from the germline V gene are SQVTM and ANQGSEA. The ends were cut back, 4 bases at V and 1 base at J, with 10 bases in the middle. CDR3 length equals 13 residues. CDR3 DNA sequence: TGCAGCGTTGGTGGGGGTTCGAACACTGAAGCTTTCTTT. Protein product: CSVGGGSNTEAFF.

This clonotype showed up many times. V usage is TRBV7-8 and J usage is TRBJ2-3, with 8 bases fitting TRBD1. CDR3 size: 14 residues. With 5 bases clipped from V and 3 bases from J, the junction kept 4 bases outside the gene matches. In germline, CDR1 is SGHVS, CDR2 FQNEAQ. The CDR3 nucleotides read TGTGCCAGCAGCCGGGACAGGCAGACAGATACGCAGTATTTT. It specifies CASSRDRQTDTQYF.

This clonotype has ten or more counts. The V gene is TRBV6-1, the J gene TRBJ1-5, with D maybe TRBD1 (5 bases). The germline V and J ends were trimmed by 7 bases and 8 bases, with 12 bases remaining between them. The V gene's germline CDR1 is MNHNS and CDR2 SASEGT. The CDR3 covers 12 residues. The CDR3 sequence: CASTTGREPQHF. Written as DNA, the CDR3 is TGTGCCAGCACCACAGGCAGGGAGCCCCAGCATTTT.

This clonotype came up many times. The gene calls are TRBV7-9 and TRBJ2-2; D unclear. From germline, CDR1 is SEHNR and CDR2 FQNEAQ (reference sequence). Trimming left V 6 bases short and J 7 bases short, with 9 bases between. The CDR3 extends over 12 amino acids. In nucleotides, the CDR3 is TGTGCCAGCAGGGAAGACGGCGGGGAGCTGTTTTTT. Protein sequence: CASREDGGELFF.

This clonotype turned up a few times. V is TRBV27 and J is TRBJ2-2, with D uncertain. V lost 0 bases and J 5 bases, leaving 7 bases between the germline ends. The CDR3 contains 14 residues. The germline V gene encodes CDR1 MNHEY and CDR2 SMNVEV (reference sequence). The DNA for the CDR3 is TGTGCCAGCAGTTTATCGCCAGTGACCGGGGAGCTGTTTTTT. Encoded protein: CASSLSPVTGELFF.

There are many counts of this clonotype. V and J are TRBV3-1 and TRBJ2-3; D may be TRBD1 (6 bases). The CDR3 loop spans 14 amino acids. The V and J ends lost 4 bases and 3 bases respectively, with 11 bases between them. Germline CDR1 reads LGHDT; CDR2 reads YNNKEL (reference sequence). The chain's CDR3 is CASSPTGTTDTQYF. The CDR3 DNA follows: TGTGCCAGCAGCCCTACAGGGACGACAGATACGCAGTATTTT.

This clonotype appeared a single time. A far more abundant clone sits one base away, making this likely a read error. DNA for the CDR3: TGTGCCAGCAGTGCGGACAAGGGGTCGGAGACCCAGTACTTC. Its protein product is CASSADKGSETQYF. This rearrangement joins TRBV2 to TRBJ2-5, with D possibly matching TRBD1 (5 bases). The V end lost 4 bases, the J end lost 5 bases, and 14 bases lay between the germline ends. CDR1 and CDR2 (germline): SNHLY, FYNNEI. The CDR3 spans 14 residues.

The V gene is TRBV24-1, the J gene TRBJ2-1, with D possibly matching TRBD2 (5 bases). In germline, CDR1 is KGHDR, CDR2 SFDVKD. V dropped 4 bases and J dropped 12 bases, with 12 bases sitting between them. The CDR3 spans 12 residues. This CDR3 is CATSESSRGQFF. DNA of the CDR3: TGTGCCACCAGTGAGTCTAGCCGGGGGCAGTTCTTC.

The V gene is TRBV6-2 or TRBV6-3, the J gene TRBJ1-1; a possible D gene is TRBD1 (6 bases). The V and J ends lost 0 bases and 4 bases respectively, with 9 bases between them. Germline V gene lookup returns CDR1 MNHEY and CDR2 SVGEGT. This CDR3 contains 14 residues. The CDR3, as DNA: TGTGCCAGCAGTTACTCGGGGGCCGTCACTGAAGCTTTCTTT. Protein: CASSYSGAVTEAFF.

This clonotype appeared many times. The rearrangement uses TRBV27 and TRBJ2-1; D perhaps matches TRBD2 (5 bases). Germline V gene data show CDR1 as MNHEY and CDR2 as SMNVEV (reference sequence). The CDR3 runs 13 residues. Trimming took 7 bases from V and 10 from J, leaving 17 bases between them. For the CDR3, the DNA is TGTGCCAGCAATGTACGGGGTGTAGGGGAGCAGTTCTTC. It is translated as CASNVRGVGEQFF.